This T cell receptor beta chain originates from a study of T cells after yellow fever vaccination. In the study overall: Low-cell-number fractions underwent preparation using SMART-Seq v4 Ultra Low Input.

TCRdb analysed the 5' RACE reads with MiXCR anew, one entry per CDR3 protein. The table records approximately 450,000 distinct CDR3 sequences, 18% of them present only once. General study findings and limits: The study re-detected most primary-vaccination clones after the booster (96% CD4, approximately 87% CD8). Secondary responses were weaker yet peaked faster, day 5 versus 15. A small proportion of clonotypes was detected in both the CD4 and CD8 compartments.

The sample holds many counts of this clonotype. Its antigen is as yet unknown. This CDR3 contains 15 residues. V lost 3 bases, J lost 2 bases, and 13 bases lay in between. Per the germline V gene, CDR1 is LGHDT and CDR2 is YNNKEL (reference sequence). This clonotype was sampled from a man between 18 and 29 years old who received the YFV17D yellow fever vaccine. V gene TRBV3-1 combines with J gene TRBJ1-2; D ambiguous. The sequenced sample was PBMCs, obtained before the yellow fever booster vaccination. The CDR3 region has the DNA TGTGCCAGCAGCCATCACGGGTTGGCAAACTATGGCTACACCTTC. This translates into CASSHHGLANYGYTF.